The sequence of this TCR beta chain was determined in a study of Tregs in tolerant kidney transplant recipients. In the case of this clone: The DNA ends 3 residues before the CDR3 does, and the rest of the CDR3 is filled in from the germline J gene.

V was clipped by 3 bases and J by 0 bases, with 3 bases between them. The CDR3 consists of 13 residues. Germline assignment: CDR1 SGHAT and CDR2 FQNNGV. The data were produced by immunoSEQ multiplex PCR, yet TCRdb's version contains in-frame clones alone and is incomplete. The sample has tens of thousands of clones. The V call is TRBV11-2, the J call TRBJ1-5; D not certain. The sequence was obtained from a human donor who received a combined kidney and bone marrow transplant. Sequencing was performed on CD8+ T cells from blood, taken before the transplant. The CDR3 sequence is CASSFGSNQPQHF. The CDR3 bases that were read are TGTGCCAGCAGCTTCGGTAGCAATCAGCCC.